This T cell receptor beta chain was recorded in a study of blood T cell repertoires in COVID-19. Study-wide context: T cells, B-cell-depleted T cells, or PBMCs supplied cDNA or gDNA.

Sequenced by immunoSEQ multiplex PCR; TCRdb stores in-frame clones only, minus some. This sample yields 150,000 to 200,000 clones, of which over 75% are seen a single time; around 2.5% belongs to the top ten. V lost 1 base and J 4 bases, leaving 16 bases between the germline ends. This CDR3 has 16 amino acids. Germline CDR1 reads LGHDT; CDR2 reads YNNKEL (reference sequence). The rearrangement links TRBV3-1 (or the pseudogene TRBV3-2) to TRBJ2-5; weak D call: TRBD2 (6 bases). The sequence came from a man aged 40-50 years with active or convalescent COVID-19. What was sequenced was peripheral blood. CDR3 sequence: CASSQARRGVGETQYF. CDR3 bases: TGTGCCAGCAGCCAAGCCCGTCGCGGGGTTGGAGAGACCCAGTACTTC.